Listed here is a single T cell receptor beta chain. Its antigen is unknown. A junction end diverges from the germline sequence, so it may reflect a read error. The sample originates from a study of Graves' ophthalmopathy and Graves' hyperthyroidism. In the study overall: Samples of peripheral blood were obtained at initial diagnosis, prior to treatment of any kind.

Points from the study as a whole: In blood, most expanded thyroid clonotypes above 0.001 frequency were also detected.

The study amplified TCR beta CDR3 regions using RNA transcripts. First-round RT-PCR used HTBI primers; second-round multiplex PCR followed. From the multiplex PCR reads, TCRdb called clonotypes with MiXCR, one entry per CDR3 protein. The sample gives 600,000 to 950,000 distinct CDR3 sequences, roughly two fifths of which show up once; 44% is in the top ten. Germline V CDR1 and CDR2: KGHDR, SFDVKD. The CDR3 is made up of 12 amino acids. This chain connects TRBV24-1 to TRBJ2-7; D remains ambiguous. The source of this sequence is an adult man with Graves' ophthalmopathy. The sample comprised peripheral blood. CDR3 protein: CASSSRKYEQYF. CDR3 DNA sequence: TGTGCCAGCAGTTCCCGCAAGTACGAGCAGTACTTC.